Listed below are T cell receptor beta chains from one sample, sequenced in a study of blood T cell repertoires in COVID-19. Clones were read by immunoSEQ multiplex PCR, and TCRdb kept only the in-frame ones, dropping some. Of under 110,000 clones listed, roughly four fifths are singletons. Sequenced input: peripheral blood. All receptors come from a man older than 75 with COVID-19, enrolled during active disease. Both conserved end residues are part of each CDR3. A D gene is named only where the DNA matches it firmly. A row's size may be missing; if present it is once, few, many or a size class.

clone_size | j_call | v_call | d_call | cdr3_nt | cdr3_aa
- | TRBJ2-5 | TRBV10-3 | TRBD2 | TGTGCCTCCACCTCTGGGACTAGCGGGATAGGAGGGCAAGAGACCCAGTACTTC | CASTSGTSGIGGQETQYF
- | TRBJ1-5 | TRBV6-1 | - | TGTGCCAGCAGTGAAGCGACAGTCAATCAGCCCCAGCATTTT | CASSEATVNQPQHF
- | TRBJ2-1 | TRBV5-1 | TRBD2 | TGCGCCAGCAGCTTGTATTTAGCGGGAGGCAATGAGCAGTTCTTC | CASSLYLAGGNEQFF
once | TRBJ2-1 | TRBV19 | TRBD1 | TGTGCCAGTAGCCAACCCGGGACAGGGATCTACAATGAGCAGTTCTTC | CASSQPGTGIYNEQFF
- | TRBJ1-4 | TRBV4-1 | TRBD1 | TGCGCCAGCAGCCAAGATGGGACAGAAACTAATGAAAAACTGTTTTTT | CASSQDGTETNEKLFF
- | TRBJ2-5 | TRBV19 | - | TGTGCCAGTAGTATATTGGGGGCTATCCAAGAGACCCAGTACTTC | CASSILGAIQETQYF
- | TRBJ1-1 | TRBV2 | - | TGTGCCAGCAGTGCTAGTATCGTGGGCACTGAAGCTTTCTTT | CASSASIVGTEAFF
- | TRBJ2-1 | TRBV19 | TRBD2 | TGTGCCAGTAGTATAGCAGGGCGCGGGAGCTACAATGAGCAGTTCTTC | CASSIAGRGSYNEQFF
- | TRBJ2-3 | TRBV7-3 | - | TGTGCCAGCAGCCGAGAGCTCACAGATACGCAGTATTTT | CASSRELTDTQYF
- | TRBJ1-5 | TRBV6-5 | TRBD1 | TGTGCCAGCAGTATACAGGGGGACCAGCCCCAGCATTTT | CASSIQGDQPQHF
- | TRBJ1-2 | TRBV5-1 | - | TGCGCCAGCAGCTTTGGTCTATTACGGGGAGTCATGGGTGGCTACACCTTC | CASSFGLLRGVMGGYTF
- | TRBJ1-2 | TRBV4-1 | TRBD1 | TGCGCCAGCAGCTTAAGTAACCAGGGGGATTATGGCTACACCTTC | CASSLSNQGDYGYTF
few | TRBJ2-7 | TRBV27 | - | TGTGCCAGCAGTTTATTAGGCCGGGCGGCGGGCTACGAGCAGTACTTC | CASSLLGRAAGYEQYF
- | TRBJ2-7 | TRBV28 | TRBD1 | TGTGCCAGCAGGCTGGGACAGCCCCTCTACGAGCAGTACTTC | CASRLGQPLYEQYF
few | TRBJ1-4 | TRBV28 | - | TGTGCCAGCAGTTTTTGGGACATTTCGGCTAATGAAAAACTGTTTTTT | CASSFWDISANEKLFF
- | TRBJ2-7 | TRBV19 | TRBD2 | TGTGCCAGTAGTCCCGGGACTAGCGGGCTCCCCGACTACGAGCAGTACTTC | CASSPGTSGLPDYEQYF
- | TRBJ1-1 | TRBV19 | - | TGTGCCAGTAAGACCCGAACGGGGACTGAAGCTTTCTTT | CASKTRTGTEAFF
- | TRBJ2-5 | TRBV19 | TRBD2 | TGTGCCAGTAGTAGGGACTACCTGGGTATCCAAGAGACCCAGTACTTC | CASSRDYLGIQETQYF
- | TRBJ2-1 | TRBV19 | - | TGTGCCAGTATGTCCGACTGGACCCGGGGGTACAATGAGCAGTTCTTC | CASMSDWTRGYNEQFF
- | TRBJ2-1 | TRBV7-8 | TRBD2 | TGTGCCAGCAGCTCCGGGGCTAGCGGCTTCAATGAGCAGTTCTTC | CASSSGASGFNEQFF
- | TRBJ1-1 | TRBV29-1 | - | TGCAGCGTTGCCCCTTCCGGGAACACTGAAGCTTTCTTT | CSVAPSGNTEAFF
- | TRBJ1-1 | TRBV6-2/TRBV6-3 | - | TGTGCCAGCAGTTACGACAGGACTGAAGCTTTCTTT | CASSYDRTEAFF
few | TRBJ2-3 | TRBV10-1 | TRBD2 | TGCGCCAGCAGTGGGGGCACTAGCGGGAGCGGCACAGATACGCAGTATTTT | CASSGGTSGSGTDTQYF
once | TRBJ1-2 | TRBV5-1 | - | TGCGCCAGCAGACAGACAGTTTCCTATGGCTACACCTTC | CASRQTVSYGYTF
- | TRBJ2-7 | TRBV3-1/TRBV3-2 | - | TGTGCCAGCAGCCCCCCGGGTCAGCTACCGGGAGAGCAGTACTTC | CASSPPGQLPGEQYF
many | TRBJ1-5 | TRBV28 | - | TGTGCCAGCAGTCTCGGTCGGCCCCAGCATTTT | CASSLGRPQHF
- | TRBJ1-4 | TRBV18 | - | TGTGCCAGCTCACCACCGTCCGCGGAACCTAATGAAAAACTGTTTTTT | CASSPPSAEPNEKLFF
- | TRBJ2-3 | TRBV28 | TRBD2 | TGTGCCAGCAATCAAGCGGGAGTGGCAGATACGCAGTATTTT | CASNQAGVADTQYF
- | TRBJ1-1 | TRBV29-1 | - | TGCAGCGTTGAGGGTGCCAGGGGAGCGACTGAAGCTTTCTTT | CSVEGARGATEAFF
once | TRBJ2-2 | TRBV21-1 | - | TGTGCCAGCAGCTTTAACCCGATGGGACTAACGAACACCGGGGAGCTGTTTTTT | CASSFNPMGLTNTGELFF
- | TRBJ1-6 | TRBV28 | - | TGTGCCAGCAACCCCCAGGGGCTCCTAACACCCCTCCACTTT | CASNPQGLLTPLHF
- | TRBJ2-5 | TRBV5-5 | TRBD1 | TGTGCCAGCAGCTCCCCAGGGGGCGAAGAGACCCAGTACTTC | CASSSPGGEETQYF
- | TRBJ1-2 | TRBV7-9 | - | TGTGCCAGCAGCTTATCCACAGGAGATGAGTATGGCTACACCTTC | CASSLSTGDEYGYTF
few | TRBJ1-2 | TRBV7-9 | TRBD1 | TGTGCCAGCAGCTTTACCGGGACAGGGATTCGGGGCTACACCTTC | CASSFTGTGIRGYTF
- | TRBJ2-3 | TRBV7-3 | - | TGTGCCAGCAGCAAGGACTACACAGATACGCAGTATTTT | CASSKDYTDTQYF
- | TRBJ1-5 | TRBV3-1/TRBV3-2 | - | TGTGCCAGCAGCCCAGGGACAAGTGCACATCAGCCCCAGCATTTT | CASSPGTSAHQPQHF
- | TRBJ2-7 | TRBV28 | TRBD1 | TGTGCCAGCACGATGACAGGGGGGGCCTACGAGCAGTACTTC | CASTMTGGAYEQYF
- | TRBJ2-7 | TRBV28 | TRBD1 | TGTGCCAGCAGTCCCCAAGGACAGGGGCTGAGCTCCTACGAGCAGTACTTC | CASSPQGQGLSSYEQYF
- | TRBJ2-7 | TRBV29-1 | TRBD2 | TGCAGCGTTGTAGACGGGGCTAGCGGGACGTCCTACGAGCAGTACTTC | CSVVDGASGTSYEQYF
- | TRBJ1-1 | TRBV19 | TRBD1 | TGTGCCAGTAGTACCTCAGGGGGGACTGAAGCTTTCTTT | CASSTSGGTEAFF
- | TRBJ2-7 | TRBV15 | TRBD1 | TGTGCCACCAGCAGAGGGGACAGTGTCTCCTACGAGCAGTACTTC | CATSRGDSVSYEQYF
- | TRBJ2-3 | TRBV24-1 | - | TGTGCCACCAGTGATCCGTCATCAGGGGTTTTGACAGATACGCAGTATTTT | CATSDPSSGVLTDTQYF
many | TRBJ2-5 | TRBV18 | TRBD2 | TGTGCCAGCTCACCACAAAACGGCGGGAGGGAGACCCAGTACTTC | CASSPQNGGRETQYF
- | TRBJ2-7 | TRBV2 | - | TGTGCCAGCAGTGGACGACCCGGGACTCCTTCAAGTGAGCAGTACTTC | CASSGRPGTPSSEQYF
- | TRBJ1-6 | TRBV18 | - | TGTGCCAGCTCACCGACAGGCAACTCAAATTCACCCCTCCACTTT | CASSPTGNSNSPLHF
- | TRBJ1-2 | TRBV25-1 | - | TGTGCCAGCAGCCCAGGGGAGGGATTTACCTATGGCTACACCTTC | CASSPGEGFTYGYTF
- | TRBJ2-5 | TRBV28 | - | TGTGCCAGCAGCTCGATCCAGACAGGGAGGGAGACCCAGTACTTC | CASSSIQTGRETQYF
- | TRBJ1-2 | TRBV18 | - | TGTGCCAGCTCACCACCGGAGAGGGATTACTATGGCTACACCTTC | CASSPPERDYYGYTF
- | TRBJ1-5 | TRBV9 | - | TGTGCCAGCAGCGTATCTCTAAATCAGCCCCAGCATTTT | CASSVSLNQPQHF